This paragraph reports one T cell receptor beta chain. TCRdb's copy holds only in-frame clones and misses some; the assay was immunoSEQ multiplex PCR. The data show approximately 130,000 clones, over 55% seen once. The data derive from a study of blood T cell repertoires in COVID-19. Germline assignment: CDR1 MGHDK and CDR2 SYGVNS. The CDR3 totals 13 residues. With 6 bases clipped from V and 4 bases from J, the junction kept 5 bases outside the gene matches. V gene TRBV25-1 combines with J gene TRBJ2-7; 8 bases agree with TRBD1. Sequencing used peripheral blood. The source of this sequence is a woman in her 70s with acute or convalescent COVID-19. CDR3 region: CASRGQEVYEQYF. The DNA for the CDR3 is TGTGCCAGCAGGGGACAGGAGGTATACGAGCAGTACTTC.